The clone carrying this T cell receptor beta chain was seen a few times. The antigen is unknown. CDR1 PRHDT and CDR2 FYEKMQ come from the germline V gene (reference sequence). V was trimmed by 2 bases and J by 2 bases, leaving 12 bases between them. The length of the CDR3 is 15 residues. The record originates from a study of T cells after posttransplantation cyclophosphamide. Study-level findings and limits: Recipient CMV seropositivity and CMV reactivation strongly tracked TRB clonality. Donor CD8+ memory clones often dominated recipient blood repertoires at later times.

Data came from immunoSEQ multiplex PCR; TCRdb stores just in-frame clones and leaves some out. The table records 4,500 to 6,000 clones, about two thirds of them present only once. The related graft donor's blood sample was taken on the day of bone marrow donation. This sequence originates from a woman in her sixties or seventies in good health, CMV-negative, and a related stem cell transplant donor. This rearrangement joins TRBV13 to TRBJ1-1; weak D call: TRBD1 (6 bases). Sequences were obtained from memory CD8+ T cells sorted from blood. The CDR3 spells CASSLRGSVNTEAFF. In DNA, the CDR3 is TGTGCCAGCAGCTTAAGGGGGTCGGTTAACACTGAAGCTTTCTTT.